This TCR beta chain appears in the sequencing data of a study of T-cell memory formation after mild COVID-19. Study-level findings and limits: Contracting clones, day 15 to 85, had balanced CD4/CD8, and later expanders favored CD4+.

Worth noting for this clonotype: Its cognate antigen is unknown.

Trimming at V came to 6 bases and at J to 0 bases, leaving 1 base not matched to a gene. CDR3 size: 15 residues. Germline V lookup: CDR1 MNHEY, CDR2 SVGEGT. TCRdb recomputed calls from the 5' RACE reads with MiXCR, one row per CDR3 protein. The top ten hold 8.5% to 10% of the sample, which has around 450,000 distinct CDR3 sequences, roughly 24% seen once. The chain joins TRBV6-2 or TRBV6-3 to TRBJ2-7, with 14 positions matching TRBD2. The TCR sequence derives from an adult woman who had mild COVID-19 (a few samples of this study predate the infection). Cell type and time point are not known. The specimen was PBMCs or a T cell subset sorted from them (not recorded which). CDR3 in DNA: TGTGCCAGCAGGGGGACTAGCGGGAGCTCCTACGAGCAGTACTTC. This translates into CASRGTSGSSYEQYF.